This T cell receptor beta chain was documented in a study of Tregs in tolerant kidney transplant recipients. Study findings and constraints: No direct test of biological reproducibility was done here.

The CDR3 covers 14 residues. Germline CDR1 reads SGHTA; CDR2 reads FQGNSA. The J segment lost 5 bases and the V segment lost 3 bases, leaving 4 bases of the junction unmatched. Assay used: immunoSEQ multiplex PCR; TCRdb lists only in-frame clones, some missing. The repertoire has around 78,000 clones, approximately 90% of them found once; the top ten carry approximately 0.3%. About this clone: What it binds is unknown.

The sequence derives from a human donor who received a combined kidney and bone marrow transplant. The rearrangement joins TRBV7-2 to TRBJ1-5, with 7 nucleotides matching TRBD1. The specimen was Tregs from blood, collected before the transplant. This CDR3 reads CASSLTGTHQPQHF. As DNA, the CDR3 is TGTGCCAGCAGCTTGACAGGGACACATCAGCCCCAGCATTTT.